These T cell receptor beta chains were read from a single sample in a study of OX40 agonist ivuxolimab in advanced cancers. Only in-frame clones appear in the TCRdb table, and some are missing; sequencing was by immunoSEQ multiplex PCR. The table lists some 50,000 clones, roughly 88% of them singletons. The input for sequencing was CD4+ or CD8+ T cells sorted from blood, taken in a trial of the OX40 agonist ivuxolimab. The receptors come from an adult with an advanced solid tumor such as melanoma, head and neck, liver or kidney cancer. Each CDR3 is given with its conserved first and last residue. A D gene is named only where the DNA matches it firmly. Where a row states a size, it is once, few, many or the class of an expanded clone; other rows omit it.

j_call: TRBJ2-2
clone_size: -
d_call: TRBD2
v_call: TRBV2
cdr3_nt: TGTGCCAGCAGTGAATCTACCGTAGCGGGAGGGCCGCGCACCGGGGAGCTGTTTTTT
cdr3_aa: CASSESTVAGGPRTGELFF

j_call: TRBJ2-1
clone_size: -
d_call: TRBD2
v_call: TRBV7-6
cdr3_nt: TGTGCCAGCAGCGCCCGACTAGCGGGAGAGGGTGAGCAGTTCTTC
cdr3_aa: CASSARLAGEGEQFF

j_call: TRBJ2-1
clone_size: -
d_call: TRBD2
v_call: TRBV30
cdr3_nt: TGTGCCTGGAGTGAAATAGCGGGAGCGGGCGAGCAGTTCTTC
cdr3_aa: CAWSEIAGAGEQFF

j_call: TRBJ2-7
clone_size: -
d_call: -
v_call: TRBV27
cdr3_nt: TGTGCCAGACTCATAGCGGCGGGAACCTACGAGCAGTACTTC
cdr3_aa: CARLIAAGTYEQYF

j_call: TRBJ1-5
clone_size: once
d_call: -
v_call: TRBV6-1
cdr3_nt: TGTGCCAGCAGTGAAATTATCCGTAGCAATCAGCCCCAGCATTTT
cdr3_aa: CASSEIIRSNQPQHF

j_call: TRBJ2-1
clone_size: -
d_call: -
v_call: TRBV9
cdr3_nt: TGTGCCAGCAGCGAGGCGGGCGGACTGAATGAGCAGTTCTTC
cdr3_aa: CASSEAGGLNEQFF

j_call: TRBJ1-2
clone_size: many
d_call: -
v_call: TRBV4-1
cdr3_nt: TGCGCCAGCAGCCAAGCCTCCCGGACAACCAGTTATGGCTACACCTTC
cdr3_aa: CASSQASRTTSYGYTF

j_call: TRBJ2-7
clone_size: -
d_call: TRBD2
v_call: TRBV5-4
cdr3_nt: TGTGCCAGCAGCTTTAGCGGGGGGGAGCTCGAGCAGTACTTC
cdr3_aa: CASSFSGGELEQYF

j_call: TRBJ1-3
clone_size: -
d_call: -
v_call: TRBV19
cdr3_nt: TGTGCCAGTAATCTAGGGCTCTCTGGAAACACCATATATTTT
cdr3_aa: CASNLGLSGNTIYF

j_call: TRBJ2-1
clone_size: -
d_call: TRBD2
v_call: TRBV9
cdr3_nt: TGTGCCAGCAGCGTTGGCCTAGCGGGGGCCTCAGGGGACAATGAGCAGTTCTTC
cdr3_aa: CASSVGLAGASGDNEQFF

j_call: TRBJ2-2
clone_size: -
d_call: -
v_call: TRBV5-1
cdr3_nt: TGCGCCAGCAGCGGGGGCGCGAACACCGGGGAGCTGTTTTTT
cdr3_aa: CASSGGANTGELFF

j_call: TRBJ1-2
clone_size: -
d_call: -
v_call: TRBV29-1
cdr3_nt: TGCAGCGTTCGACAGGCAGCTAACTATGGCTACACCTTC
cdr3_aa: CSVRQAANYGYTF

j_call: TRBJ2-7
clone_size: -
d_call: TRBD1
v_call: TRBV7-2
cdr3_nt: TGTGCCAGCAGCACCGGGACAGGAGGCTACGAGCAGTACTTC
cdr3_aa: CASSTGTGGYEQYF

j_call: TRBJ2-5
clone_size: -
d_call: TRBD2
v_call: TRBV5-4
cdr3_nt: TGTGCCAGCAGCTCGCCTAAGTGGGGGGGCCAAGAGACCCAGTACTTC
cdr3_aa: CASSSPKWGGQETQYF

j_call: TRBJ2-3
clone_size: -
d_call: TRBD2
v_call: TRBV9
cdr3_nt: TGTGCCAGCAGCCCTCGGGGGGGGGACTTCACAGATACGCAGTATTTT
cdr3_aa: CASSPRGGDFTDTQYF

j_call: TRBJ2-1
clone_size: -
d_call: -
v_call: TRBV5-1
cdr3_nt: TGCGCCAGCAGCTTGGGGCAGAGCTCCTACAATGAGCAGTTCTTC
cdr3_aa: CASSLGQSSYNEQFF

j_call: TRBJ2-2
clone_size: -
d_call: TRBD2
v_call: TRBV11-3
cdr3_nt: TGTGCCAGCAGCTTAGGGGGACTAGCGGGAGTAGGGGAGCTGTTTTTT
cdr3_aa: CASSLGGLAGVGELFF

j_call: TRBJ2-7
clone_size: -
d_call: -
v_call: TRBV19
cdr3_nt: TGTGCCAGTAGCATGGGTAGCAGGAGTCCTATTACACCCTACGAGCAGTACTTC
cdr3_aa: CASSMGSRSPITPYEQYF